These 9 T cell receptor beta chains were all obtained from the same sample, sequenced in a study of early T cells in non-severe SARS-CoV-2 infection. TCRdb fed the 5' RACE reads into MiXCR, producing one record per CDR3 protein. The sample carries some 50,000 distinct CDR3 sequences, 4% to 5% recorded once. The sequenced sample consisted of whole blood. The receptors here all came from an adult who was a healthcare worker with PCR-confirmed SARS-CoV-2 infection or an uninfected control (not recorded which).

In this sample, this clonotype turned up many times. The V and J genes are TRBV7-3 and TRBJ2-1; 7 bases line up with TRBD2. CDR1 is SGHTA, CDR2 FQGTGA, per germline. V lost 1 base, J lost 5 bases, and 8 bases stayed unmatched. CDR3 length: 16 residues. The CDR3 DNA follows: TGTGCCAGCAGCTTAAACGGTGGACTAGGGAACAATGAGCAGTTCTTC. It encodes CASSLNGGLGNNEQFF.

Many counts were recorded for this clonotype. V usage is TRBV20-1 and J usage is TRBJ2-1; weak D call: TRBD1 (6 bases). CDR1 DFQATT and CDR2 SNEGSKA come from the germline V gene (reference sequence). The CDR3 extends over 15 amino acids. Trimming cost V 1 base and J 8 bases, with 18 bases left between them. For the CDR3, the DNA is TGCAGTGCTAGAGTTAAGGGACAATTAGGGTATGAGCAGTTCTTC. The encoded protein is CSARVKGQLGYEQFF.

Many counts were recorded for this clonotype. The chain joins TRBV5-4 to TRBJ2-2; D gene ambiguous. Germline V gene sequence: CDR1 SGHNT, CDR2 YYREEE (reference sequence). The CDR3 runs 14 residues. The V gene lost 0 bases and the J gene lost 2 bases, with 5 bases spanning the gap. CDR3 residues: CASSLESNTGELFF. The CDR3 coding sequence is TGTGCCAGCAGCTTGGAAAGCAACACCGGGGAGCTGTTTTTT.

The V and J genes are TRBV7-2 and TRBJ2-3; 14 bases fit TRBD2. With V trimmed by 6 bases and J by 5 bases, 1 base remained unmatched. CDR1 SGHTA and CDR2 FQGNSA come from the germline V gene. The CDR3 extends over 14 amino acids. The chain's CDR3 is CASRGTSGGDTQYF. The CDR3 DNA follows: TGTGCCAGCAGGGGGACTAGCGGGGGAGATACGCAGTATTTT.

This clonotype turned up a few times. The V gene is TRBV20-1, the J gene TRBJ2-1; TRBD2 agrees at 10 bases. Unmatched junction bases numbered 1, after V lost 3 bases and J lost 5 bases. Germline-derived CDR1 and CDR2 are DFQATT and SNEGSKA (reference sequence). The length of the CDR3 is 13 residues. In DNA form, the CDR3 reads TGCAGTGCTAGCCTAGCGGGAGACAATGAGCAGTTCTTC. Translating it yields CSASLAGDNEQFF.

In this sample, this clonotype turned up many times. This sequence joins TRBV12-3 or TRBV12-4 and TRBJ2-3; D might be TRBD2 (6 bases). V gave up 5 bases and J gave up 3 bases, with 9 bases separating them. The CDR3 covers 13 residues. The CDR3 DNA follows: TGTGCCAGCAGTGTGGCGGGAACAGATACGCAGTATTTT. Protein: CASSVAGTDTQYF.

This clonotype was detected many times. J is TRBJ2-3 and V is TRBV4-1; D gene uncertain. This CDR3 region has 15 residues. V lost 0 bases to trimming and J lost 4 bases, with 11 bases between them. The V gene's germline CDR1 is MGHRA and CDR2 YSYEKL. The CDR3 nucleotides are TGCGCCAGCAGCCAAGATCCAAATTTGGCAGATACGCAGTATTTT. Protein sequence: CASSQDPNLADTQYF.

This clonotype was observed at least ten times. The gene calls are TRBV3-1 and TRBJ2-3; 8 nucleotides agree with TRBD2. J was trimmed by 6 bases and V by 0 bases; bases with no gene match: 11. Germline CDR1 is LGHDT and CDR2 is YNNKEL (reference sequence). The length of the CDR3 is 17 residues. CDR3 DNA: TGTGCCAGCAGCCAAGAAAGGAGCGGGAGCTTGGTGGATACGCAGTATTTT. This gives the protein CASSQERSGSLVDTQYF.

This clonotype occurred many times. The chain uses TRBV2 and TRBJ2-7; D is possibly TRBD2 (5 bases). The CDR3 length is 15 residues. The V gene lost 1 base and the J gene lost 9 bases, with 19 bases spanning the gap. Germline V gene data show CDR1 as SNHLY and CDR2 as FYNNEI. The CDR3 DNA follows: TGTGCCAGCAGTGAAGGGCCAGCGGAGGTAGCCGGGCAGTACTTC. As protein: CASSEGPAEVAGQYF.